This T cell receptor beta chain was profiled in a study of post-analysis software for immune sequencing data. Study observations and caveats: People with multiple sclerosis had a significantly lower normalized Chao1 diversity than controls did. Included in a set of about 5 TRBV segments more frequent in patients than controls were TRBV5-6, TRBV5-1 and TRBV20-1.

The CDR3 length is 13 residues. V lost 6 bases to trimming and J lost 3 bases, with 12 bases between them. Germline CDR1 is SGHAT and CDR2 is FQDESV (reference sequence). The TCR beta cDNA libraries contained unique molecular identifiers. Yield was 500,000 to 600,000 cDNA molecules from about 1 to 10 million T cells. From the PCR reads, TCRdb called clonotypes with MiXCR, one entry per CDR3 protein. The data hold roughly 540,000 distinct CDR3 sequences, with approximately 31% observed a single time. A few counts support this clonotype. Its antigen is currently unknown. Input material: blood. The gene calls are TRBV11-1 and TRBJ2-7; weak D call: TRBD2 (5 bases). This receptor was taken from a girl aged 2-17 years with multiple sclerosis. This chain's CDR3 is CASRQWAGYEQYF. The CDR3 nucleotides are TGTGCCAGCAGACAGTGGGCGGGCTACGAGCAGTACTTC.